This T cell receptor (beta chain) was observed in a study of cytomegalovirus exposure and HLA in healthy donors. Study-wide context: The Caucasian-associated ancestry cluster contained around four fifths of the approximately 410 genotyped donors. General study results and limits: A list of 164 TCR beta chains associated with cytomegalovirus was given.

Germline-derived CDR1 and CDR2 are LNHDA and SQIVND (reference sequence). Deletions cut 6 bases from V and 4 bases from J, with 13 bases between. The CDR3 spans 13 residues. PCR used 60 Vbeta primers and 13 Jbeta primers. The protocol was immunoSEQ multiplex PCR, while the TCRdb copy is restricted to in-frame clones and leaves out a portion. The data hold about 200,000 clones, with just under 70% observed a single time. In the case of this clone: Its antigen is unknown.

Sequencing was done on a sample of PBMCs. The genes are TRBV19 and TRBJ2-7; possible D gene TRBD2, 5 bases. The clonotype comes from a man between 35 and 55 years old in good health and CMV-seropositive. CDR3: CASSNRAGYEQYF. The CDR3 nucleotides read TGTGCCAGTAGCAACCGGGCGGGTTACGAGCAGTACTTC.